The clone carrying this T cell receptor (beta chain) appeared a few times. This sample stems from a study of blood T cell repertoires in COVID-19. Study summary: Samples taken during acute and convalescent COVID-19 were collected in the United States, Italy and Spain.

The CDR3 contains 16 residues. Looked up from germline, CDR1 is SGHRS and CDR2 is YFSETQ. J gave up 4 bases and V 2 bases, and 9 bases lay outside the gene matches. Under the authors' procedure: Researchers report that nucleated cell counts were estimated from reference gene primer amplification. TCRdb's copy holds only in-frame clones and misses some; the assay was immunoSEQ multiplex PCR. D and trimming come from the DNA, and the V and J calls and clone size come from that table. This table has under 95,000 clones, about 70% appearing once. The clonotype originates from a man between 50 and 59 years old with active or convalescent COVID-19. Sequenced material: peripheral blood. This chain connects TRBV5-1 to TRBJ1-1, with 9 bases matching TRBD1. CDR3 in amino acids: CASSLRQGVSSTEAFF. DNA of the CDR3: TGCGCCAGCAGCTTAAGACAGGGGGTATCGAGCACTGAAGCTTTCTTT.